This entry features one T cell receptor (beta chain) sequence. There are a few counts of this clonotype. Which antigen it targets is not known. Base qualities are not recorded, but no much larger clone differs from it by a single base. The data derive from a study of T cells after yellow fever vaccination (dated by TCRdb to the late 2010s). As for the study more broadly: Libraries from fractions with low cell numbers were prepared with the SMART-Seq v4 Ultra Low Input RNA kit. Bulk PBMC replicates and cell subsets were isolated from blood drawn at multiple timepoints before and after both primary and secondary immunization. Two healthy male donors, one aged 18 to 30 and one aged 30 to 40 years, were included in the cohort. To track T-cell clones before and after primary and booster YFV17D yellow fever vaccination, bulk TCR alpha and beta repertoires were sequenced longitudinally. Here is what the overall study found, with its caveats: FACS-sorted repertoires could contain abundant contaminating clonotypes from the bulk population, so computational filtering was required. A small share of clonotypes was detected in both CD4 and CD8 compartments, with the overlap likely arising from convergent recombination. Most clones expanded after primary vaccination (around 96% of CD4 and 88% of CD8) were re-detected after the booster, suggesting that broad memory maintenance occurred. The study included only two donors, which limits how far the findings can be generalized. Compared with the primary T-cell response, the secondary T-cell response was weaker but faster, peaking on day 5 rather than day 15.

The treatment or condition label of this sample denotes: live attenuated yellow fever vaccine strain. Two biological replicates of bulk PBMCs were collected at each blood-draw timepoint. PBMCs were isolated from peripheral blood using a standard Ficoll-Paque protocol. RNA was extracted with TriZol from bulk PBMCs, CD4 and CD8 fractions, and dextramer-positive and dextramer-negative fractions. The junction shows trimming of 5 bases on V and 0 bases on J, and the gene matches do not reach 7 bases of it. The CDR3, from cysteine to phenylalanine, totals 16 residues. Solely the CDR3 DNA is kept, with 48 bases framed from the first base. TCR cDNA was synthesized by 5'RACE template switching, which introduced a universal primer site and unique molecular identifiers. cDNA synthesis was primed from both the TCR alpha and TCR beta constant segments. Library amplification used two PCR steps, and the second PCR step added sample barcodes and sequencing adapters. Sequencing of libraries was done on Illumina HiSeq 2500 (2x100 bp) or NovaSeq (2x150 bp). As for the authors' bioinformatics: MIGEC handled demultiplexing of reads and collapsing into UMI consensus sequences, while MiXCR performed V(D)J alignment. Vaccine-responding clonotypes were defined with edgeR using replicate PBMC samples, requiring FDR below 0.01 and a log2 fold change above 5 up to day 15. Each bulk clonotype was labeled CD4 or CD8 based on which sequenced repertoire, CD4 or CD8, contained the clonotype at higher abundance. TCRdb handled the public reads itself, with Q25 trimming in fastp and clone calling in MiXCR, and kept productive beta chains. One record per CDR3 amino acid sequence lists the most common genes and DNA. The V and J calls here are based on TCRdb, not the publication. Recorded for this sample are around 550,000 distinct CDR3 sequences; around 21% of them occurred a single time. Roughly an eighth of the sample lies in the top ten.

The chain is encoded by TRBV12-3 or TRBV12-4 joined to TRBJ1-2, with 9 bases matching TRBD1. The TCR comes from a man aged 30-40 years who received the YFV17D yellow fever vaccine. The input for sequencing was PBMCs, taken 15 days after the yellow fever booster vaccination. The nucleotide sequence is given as TGTGCCAGCAGTGTCGGACAGGGGTGGGCTAACTATGGCTACACCTTC. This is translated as CASSVGQGWANYGYTF.